This T cell receptor (beta chain) was obtained from a study of molecular identifiers for immune sequencing clone quantification. Study as a whole: Replicates partitioned RNA from approximately 20,000 or 100,000 naive CD8 cells into five parts, sequencing four.

Libraries of naive CD8 T cells were made from around 20,000 to 1,000,000 sorted cells. They used 10%, 30% or 50% RNA. Sorting selected naive CD8 T cells with a CD8+CD4-CCR7+CD45RA+ phenotype. TCRdb independently ran MiXCR on the PCR reads; one entry per CDR3 protein. The sample includes around 460,000 distinct CDR3 sequences, roughly 23% seen only once; the top ten take about 0.84%. The sequenced material came from naive CD8+ T cells from blood, with Jurkat cell RNA spiked in. Subset here: FACS-sorted CD8+CD4-CCR7+CD45RA+ naive T cells. The TCR was taken from a human donor in good health. Some libraries in this study had Jurkat cell RNA spiked in.

The CDR3 DNA is TGTGCCAGCAGCCCCCTTGTAAGGCGGGACACAGATACGCAGTATTTT. Translated: CASSPLVRRDTDTQYF. This rearrangement joins TRBV7-9 to TRBJ2-3, with D possibly matching TRBD2 (6 bases). The CDR3 is 16 residues long. In germline, CDR1 is SEHNR, CDR2 FQNEAQ (reference sequence). V was trimmed by 5 bases and J by 2 bases, leaving 17 bases between them.